This T cell receptor beta chain derives from a study of blood T cells in healthy people across ages. General study points: Donors of long life had a larger count of naive CD4+ cells and greater diversity than aged donors.

The germline gives CDR1 SGHAT, CDR2 FQNNGV. The CDR3 loop spans 15 amino acids. Germline trimming cut 7 bases from V and 4 bases from J; bases unmatched to any gene: 13. Note on this clonotype: The target antigen is unknown.

A J-beta primer mix and a sample-barcoded 5' primer were used in a second PCR of about 7 to 12 cycles. TCRdb re-called the 5' RACE reads through MiXCR, storing one row per CDR3 protein. The sample holds about 1 million distinct CDR3 sequences, 35% to 55% seen once. The clonotype was recovered from a woman aged 55-70 years in good health. The specimen was blood. The chain carries TRBV11-2 and TRBJ2-7; 7 nucleotides agree with TRBD2. CDR3 bases: TGTGCCAGCACCCGGGGGACGGGAGGAACTTACGAGCAGTACTTC. Encoded protein: CASTRGTGGTYEQYF.